One sample yielded the 30 T cell receptor beta chains listed below, sequenced in a study of T cell changes during pregnancy in multiple sclerosis. Clones were sequenced by immunoSEQ multiplex PCR, and TCRdb holds only the in-frame ones, with some missing. The data hold around 97,000 clones, with around nine tenths observed a single time. This specimen was peripheral blood, taken in the second trimester of pregnancy. The receptors originated from a female donor in good health, enrolled as a control in a pregnancy study.

V is TRBV20-1 and J is TRBJ2-2, with no clear D. The CDR3 is made up of 11 amino acids. The germline gives CDR1 DFQATT, CDR2 SNEGSKA (reference sequence). Trimming cost V 6 bases and J 5 bases, with 7 bases left between them. The CDR3 is CSAAVTGELFF. CDR3 nucleotides: TGCAGTGCGGCGGTTACCGGGGAGCTGTTTTTT.

The rearrangement uses TRBV5-1 and TRBJ2-5, with D possibly called TRBD1 or TRBD2 (6 bases each). The V gene's germline CDR1 is SGHRS and CDR2 YFSETQ. CDR3 size: 15 residues. The V end lost 7 bases, the J end lost 5 bases, and 21 bases lay between the germline ends. The CDR3, as DNA: TGCGCCAGCCGATTGGGGGCCCGGGGGACGGAGACCCAGTACTTC. Its translation: CASRLGARGTETQYF.

The genes are TRBV27 and TRBJ2-2, with a tentative D call TRBD2 (5 bases). Germline loops: CDR1 MNHEY, CDR2 SMNVEV (reference sequence). The CDR3 length is 14 residues. V lost 2 bases to trimming and J lost 4 bases, with 8 bases between them. The CDR3 sequence: CASSLGRPTGELFF. For the CDR3, the DNA is TGTGCCAGCAGTTTAGGGAGACCCACCGGGGAGCTGTTTTTT.

The chain links TRBV4-3 to TRBJ2-3; TRBD2 is a possible D gene (5 bases). V was clipped by 0 bases and J by 5 bases, with 12 bases between them. The CDR3 consists of 15 residues. Germline assignment: CDR1 LGHNA and CDR2 YSLEER. The CDR3 loop is CASSQDGARGDTQYF. CDR3 DNA sequence: TGCGCCAGCAGCCAAGATGGTGCCCGGGGAGATACGCAGTATTTT.

The rearrangement uses TRBV7-6 and TRBJ2-1; D may be TRBD1 (5 bases). CDR1 is SGHVS and CDR2 is FNYEAQ in the germline V gene. The CDR3 has 15 residues. Between the trimmed V and J ends, which lost 1 base and 3 bases, there was a span of 10 bases. The CDR3 loop is CASSLVFRDYNEQFF. CDR3 sequence (DNA): TGTGCCAGCAGCTTAGTATTCAGGGACTACAATGAGCAGTTCTTC.

The genes are TRBV19 and TRBJ1-5; D is uncertain. With 2 bases removed from V and 5 bases from J, the gap between germline ends came to 10 bases. Germline V gene lookup returns CDR1 LNHDA and CDR2 SQIVND (reference sequence). CDR3 size: 14 residues. The CDR3 sequence: CASSIPGKHQPQHF. CDR3 sequence (DNA): TGTGCCAGTAGTATACCCGGGAAGCATCAGCCCCAGCATTTT.

The rearrangement uses TRBV5-1 and TRBJ2-7; weak D call: TRBD2 (6 bases). The CDR3 is 14 residues long. Germline-derived CDR1 and CDR2 are SGHRS and YFSETQ. The ends were cut back, 6 bases at V and 4 bases at J, with 17 bases in the middle. The CDR3 reads CASNAGGNSYEQYF. The CDR3 bases are TGCGCCAGCAATGCCGGGGGAAATAGTTACGAGCAGTACTTC.

This clone came up once. The chain uses TRBV19 and TRBJ1-3, with 7 bases aligning to TRBD1. With 10 bases clipped from V and 2 bases from J, the junction kept 11 bases outside the gene matches. The V gene's germline CDR1 is LNHDA and CDR2 SQIVND (reference sequence). The CDR3 totals 15 residues. The CDR3 loop reads CATIQGQGPGNTIYF. The CDR3 DNA reads TGTGCCACTATACAGGGGCAGGGGCCTGGAAACACCATATATTTT.

The chain joins TRBV6-5 to TRBJ1-4; D gene ambiguous. Germline V lookup: CDR1 MNHEY, CDR2 SVGAGI. The CDR3 length is 15 residues. V was clipped by 2 bases and J by 8 bases, with 15 bases between them. The CDR3 spells CASSYRPLLGEKLFF. CDR3 in DNA: TGTGCCAGCAGTTACAGGCCCCTACTAGGGGAAAAACTGTTTTTT.

V usage is TRBV18 and J usage is TRBJ1-2; 9 positions match TRBD1. J was trimmed by 3 bases and V by 3 bases; bases with no gene match: 2. The CDR3 length is 14 residues. Germline CDR1 and CDR2: KGHSH and LQKENI. The CDR3 loop is CASSPGDRDYGYTF. DNA of the CDR3: TGTGCCAGCTCACCTGGGGACAGGGACTATGGCTACACCTTC.

A single count supports this clone. This chain uses TRBV2 with TRBJ1-1; 11 positions match TRBD1. The CDR3 spans 14 residues. CDR1 is SNHLY, CDR2 FYNNEI, per germline. V lost 7 bases, J lost 3 bases, and 4 bases stayed unmatched. DNA for the CDR3: TGTGCCAGCAAGGACAGGGGGCGTGACACTGAAGCTTTCTTT. Its translation is CASKDRGRDTEAFF.

This CDR3 is CASSIYDRGNTEAFF. The CDR3 region has the DNA TGTGCCAGTAGTATATATGACAGAGGGAACACTGAAGCTTTCTTT. The chain recombines TRBV19 with TRBJ1-1; TRBD1 is a possible D gene (5 bases). Trimming left V 2 bases short and J 1 base short, with 11 bases between. Germline V gene sequence: CDR1 LNHDA, CDR2 SQIVND (reference sequence). The CDR3 runs to 15 residues.

The gene calls are TRBV28 and TRBJ2-1; 9 positions agree with TRBD2. This CDR3 spans 15 amino acids. Germline V gene lookup returns CDR1 MDHEN and CDR2 SYDVKM. V lost 6 bases to trimming and J lost 5 bases; unmatched junction nucleotides: 8. The CDR3 sequence is CASSSLVAGDNEQFF. CDR3 DNA: TGTGCCAGCAGCAGCTTAGTAGCGGGGGACAATGAGCAGTTCTTC. Using reference TRBV28 and TRBJ2-1 for the parts outside the CDR3, the full variable domain is DVKVTQSSRYLVKRTGEKVFLECVQDMDHENMFWYRQDPGLGLRLIYFSYDVKMKEKGDIPEGYSVSREKKERFSLILESASTNQTSMYLCASSSLVAGDNEQFFGPGTRLTVL.

This clone occurred once. V usage is TRBV7-9 and J usage is TRBJ1-2; 10 bases fit TRBD1. Germline V gene data show CDR1 as SEHNR and CDR2 as FQNEAQ (reference sequence). The junction had 8 bases not matched to a gene; V was cut back by 5 bases and J by 8 bases. The CDR3 has 14 amino acids. This chain's CDR3 is CASSPRGTGEGYTF. In nucleotides, the CDR3 is TGTGCCAGCAGCCCGCGTGGGACAGGGGAAGGCTACACCTTC. The full variable domain, in which reference TRBV7-9 and TRBJ1-2 provide the parts outside the CDR3, is DTGVSQNPRHKITKRGQNVTFRCDPISEHNRLYWYRQTLGQGPEFLTYFQNEAQLEKSRLLSDRFSAERPKGSFSTLEIQRTEQGDSAMYLCASSPRGTGEGYTFGSGTRLTVV.

V and J are TRBV30 and TRBJ2-1; 9 bases agree with TRBD2. This CDR3 has 16 residues. Germline CDR1 reads GTSNPN; CDR2 reads SVGIG (reference sequence). V shed 4 bases, J shed 5 bases, and the junction held 12 bases outside the gene matches. The chain's CDR3 is CAWTRPQLAGNNEQFF. As DNA, the CDR3 is TGTGCCTGGACCCGCCCCCAACTAGCGGGCAACAATGAGCAGTTCTTC. Full variable domain (missing parts from reference TRBV30 and TRBJ2-1): SQTIHQWPATLVQPVGSPLSLECTVEGTSNPNLYWYRQAAGRGLQLLFYSVGIGQISSEVPQNLSASRPQDRQFILSSKKLLLSDSGFYLCAWTRPQLAGNNEQFFGPGTRLTVL.

The J gene is TRBJ2-4, the V gene TRBV28, with TRBD2 matching over 13 bases. Per germline, CDR1 MDHEN and CDR2 SYDVKM. The CDR3 sequence is 17 residues long. The ends lost 0 bases at V and 4 bases at J; junction bases unmatched: 3. The CDR3 bases are TGTGCCAGCAGTTTATGGGGGACTAGCGGGAAAAAAAACATTCAGTACTTC. It is translated as CASSLWGTSGKKNIQYF.

V and J are TRBV9 and TRBJ2-1, with a tentative D call TRBD2 (5 bases). The germline V and J ends were trimmed by 4 bases and 10 bases, with 18 bases remaining between them. The length of the CDR3 is 14 residues. Germline V gene lookup returns CDR1 SGDLS and CDR2 YYNGEE. The chain's CDR3 is CASSLSDLVDEQFF. CDR3 bases: TGTGCCAGCAGCCTTTCGGACTTAGTAGACGAGCAGTTCTTC.

J is TRBJ2-7 and V is TRBV28; TRBD1 matches 7 bases. CDR1 is MDHEN and CDR2 is SYDVKM in the germline V gene. The CDR3 runs to 13 residues. J lost 8 bases, V lost 6 bases, and 10 bases had no gene match. The CDR3 DNA follows: TGTGCCAGCAGGCTGATGGGACAGCGACAGCAGTACTTC. Translating gives CASRLMGQRQQYF.

This sequence joins TRBV20-1 and TRBJ1-2, with D tentatively TRBD1 (5 bases). V was pared by 3 bases and J by 6 bases, with 8 bases between. The CDR3 has 11 amino acids. Germline CDR1 DFQATT, CDR2 SNEGSKA (reference sequence). CDR3 bases: TGCAGTGCTAGTCGGGGGGATGGCTACACCTTC. As protein: CSASRGDGYTF.

The table lists this clone with a few counts. The chain couples TRBV28 to TRBJ1-1; D unresolved. Trimming removed 3 bases from V and 7 bases from J, with 6 bases in between. CDR1 and CDR2 (germline): MDHEN, SYDVKM. The CDR3 sequence is 11 residues long. CDR3 in DNA: TGTGCCAGCAGTTTTGAGGATGAAGCTTTCTTT. It is translated as CASSFEDEAFF.

This clone was seen more than once but under ten times. V is TRBV4-1 and J is TRBJ2-7, with 7 bases matching TRBD2. The junction had 5 bases not matched to a gene; V was cut back by 0 bases and J by 3 bases. CDR1 and CDR2 from the germline V gene are MGHRA and YSYEKL. The CDR3 has 15 residues. The CDR3 protein is CASSQEWASGYEQYF. The CDR3 DNA reads TGCGCCAGCAGCCAAGAATGGGCTAGCGGCTACGAGCAGTACTTC.

The genes are TRBV15 and TRBJ1-3; the D is unclear. Germline V CDR1 and CDR2: LNHNV, YYDKDF (reference sequence). The length of the CDR3 is 15 residues. V lost 0 bases to trimming and J lost 15 bases, with 21 bases between them. CDR3 in DNA: TGTGCCACCAGCAGAGAAAGAAATCTCCTCTCTAGTGCATATTTT. This translates into CATSRERNLLSSAYF.

The sample holds one count of this clone. The gene calls are TRBV7-2 and TRBJ1-1; TRBD1 aligns across 8 bases. This CDR3 spans 15 amino acids. CDR1 SGHTA and CDR2 FQGNSA come from the germline V gene. V lost 5 bases to trimming and J lost 1 base; unmatched junction nucleotides: 6. CDR3: CASSTGGSGNTEAFF. As DNA, the CDR3 is TGTGCCAGCAGCACAGGGGGGTCGGGGAACACTGAAGCTTTCTTT.

This clone was observed a few times. This chain joins TRBV12-5 and TRBJ1-1; 9 bases align to TRBD1. CDR1 is LGHNT, CDR2 FRNRAP, per germline. The J segment lost 11 bases and the V segment lost 5 bases, leaving 6 bases of the junction unmatched. The CDR3 is made up of 12 amino acids. The CDR3 is CASGTGQGRAFF. The CDR3 DNA reads TGTGCTAGTGGTACCGGACAGGGGAGGGCTTTCTTT.

Written as DNA, the CDR3 is TGCGCCAGCAGACCCGCCACAAATGAAAAACTGTTTTTT. Protein sequence: CASRPATNEKLFF. This chain joins TRBV5-1 and TRBJ1-4; D unresolved. The germline V gene encodes CDR1 SGHRS and CDR2 YFSETQ. Deletions cut 5 bases from V and 5 bases from J, with 10 bases between. The CDR3 runs to 13 residues.

In this sample, this clone turned up once. The J gene is TRBJ1-4, the V gene TRBV19; D gene ambiguous. Germline V gene lookup returns CDR1 LNHDA and CDR2 SQIVND (reference sequence). There are 14 residues in the CDR3. Trimming removed 4 bases at V and 8 bases at J, with 14 bases between. CDR3: CASSRNARGEKLFF. CDR3 nucleotides: TGTGCCAGTAGTAGGAATGCGAGAGGGGAAAAACTGTTTTTT.

This rearrangement joins TRBV18 to TRBJ1-2; 7 bases line up with TRBD1. V gave up 6 bases and J gave up 6 bases; unmatched junction bases: 13. This CDR3 is built from 15 residues. Germline V gene sequence: CDR1 KGHSH, CDR2 LQKENI. The CDR3 is CASSHSGQGGNGYTF. In DNA, the CDR3 is TGTGCCAGCTCCCACTCTGGTCAGGGGGGCAATGGCTACACCTTC.

The chain is built from TRBV5-8 and TRBJ2-2; D unresolved. The V gene's germline CDR1 is SGHTS and CDR2 YDEGEE. With 0 bases removed from V and 5 bases from J, the gap between germline ends came to 11 bases. The CDR3 runs to 15 residues. The CDR3 bases are TGTGCCAGCAGCTTGGTGGCGGTTGGGACCGGGGAGCTGTTTTTT. Its protein product is CASSLVAVGTGELFF.

The chain recombines TRBV7-2 with TRBJ2-1, with D possibly being TRBD1 (5 bases). Germline V gives CDR1 SGHTA, CDR2 FQGNSA. Trimming removed 4 bases at V and 15 bases at J, with 16 bases between. The CDR3 has 12 residues. This CDR3 is CASSSRVDAPFF. The CDR3 DNA is TGTGCCAGCAGCTCCAGGGTCGACGCACCGTTCTTC.

V usage is TRBV6-6 and J usage is TRBJ1-6, with a tentative D call TRBD1 (5 bases). CDR3 length: 13 residues. Looked up from germline, CDR1 is MNHNY and CDR2 is SVGAGI (reference sequence). The CDR3 loop reads CALGPGYNSPLHF. CDR3 DNA sequence: TGTGCTTTGGGGCCGGGCTATAATTCACCCCTCCACTTT.